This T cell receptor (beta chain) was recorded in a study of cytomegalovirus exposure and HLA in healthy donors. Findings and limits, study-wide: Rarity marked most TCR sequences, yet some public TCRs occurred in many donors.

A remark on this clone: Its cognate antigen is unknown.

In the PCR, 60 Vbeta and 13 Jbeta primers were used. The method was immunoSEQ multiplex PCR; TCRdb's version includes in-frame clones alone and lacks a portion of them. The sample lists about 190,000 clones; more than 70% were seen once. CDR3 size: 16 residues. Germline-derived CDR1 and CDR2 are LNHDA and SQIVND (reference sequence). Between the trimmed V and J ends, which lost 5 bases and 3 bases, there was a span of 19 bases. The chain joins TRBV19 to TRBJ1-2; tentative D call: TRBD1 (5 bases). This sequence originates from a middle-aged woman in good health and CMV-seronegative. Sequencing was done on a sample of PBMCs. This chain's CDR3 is CASSSGRPREDYGYTF. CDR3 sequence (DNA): TGTGCCAGTAGTTCGGGACGCCCGAGGGAGGACTATGGCTACACCTTC.